This TCR beta chain emerged from a study of shared clonotypes between healthy human individuals. Points from the study as a whole: Sampling covered nothing but blood. Tissue TCR repertoires likely differ from those found in blood. In contrast to clonotypes shared by all four donors, non-shared clonotypes had lower generation probabilities.

Samples underwent the assay at deep level. Clones were sequenced by immunoSEQ multiplex PCR, and TCRdb holds only the in-frame ones, with some missing. Among some 1 million clones, around 76% were seen once, and the ten largest hold around 1.5%. This clone was found many times. Its antigen remains unidentified. Germline CDR1 and CDR2: SNHLY and FYNNEI. The CDR3 runs to 14 residues. The V and J ends lost 8 bases and 2 bases respectively, with 10 bases between them. This chain connects TRBV2 to TRBJ1-6; D not certain. The origin of this receptor is a man between 18 and 35 years old in good health. The sequenced sample consisted of memory CD4+ T cells sorted from blood. Subset reported: CD45RA-negative fraction. The CDR3 coding sequence is TGTGCCAGCGCGACGGAAACCTATAATTCACCCCTCCACTTT. Protein product: CASATETYNSPLHF. The whole variable domain, remainder taken from reference TRBV2 and TRBJ1-6, is EPEVTQTPSHQVTQMGQEVILRCVPISNHLYFYWYRQILGQKVEFLVSFYNNEISEKSEIFDDQFSVERPDGSNFTLKIRSTKLEDSAMYFCASATETYNSPLHFGNGTRLTVT.